This T cell receptor beta chain was found in a study of monozygotic twins with inflammatory bowel disease. Each TCR library used 3500 ng of total RNA. Using the 5' RACE reads, TCRdb records one entry per CDR3 protein without DNA. Its listing shows fewer than 550,000 distinct CDR3 sequences. The CDR3 has 14 amino acids. CDR1 and CDR2 from the germline V gene are ENHRY and SYGVKD. The specimen sequenced was blood. The chain has TRBV10-3 and TRBJ2-1; absent DNA, TCRdb's TRBD1 call cannot be checked. The TCR comes from a human donor with ulcerative colitis or Crohn's disease, or a healthy co-twin of an affected twin (not recorded which). The CDR3 loop reads CALSGTGVYNEQFF.